Here is one T cell receptor (beta chain) with its context. Clones were read by immunoSEQ multiplex PCR, and TCRdb kept only the in-frame ones, dropping some. The table lists more than 250,000 clones, about 90% of them singletons. The donors were part of the validation cohort of 100 to 150 subjects. That cohort was separate from the first cohort, which comprised 670 or so subjects. This entry belongs to a study of cytomegalovirus exposure and HLA in healthy donors. Germline V gene lookup returns CDR1 SGHDT and CDR2 YYEEEE. V was trimmed by 4 bases and J by 0 bases, leaving 17 bases between them. The length of the CDR3 is 16 residues.

Specimen: PBMCs. The rearrangement joins TRBV5-6 to TRBJ2-7; no clear D gene. The sequence derives from a woman between 25 and 40 years old in good health and CMV-seronegative. CDR3 DNA sequence: TGTGCCAGCAGCCACTTAGGGCCTCGAAGCTCCTACGAGCAGTACTTC. Residues: CASSHLGPRSSYEQYF.